Described below is a single T cell receptor beta chain sequence and its context. The data belong to a study of T cells in narcolepsy. This CDR3 contains 15 residues. V shed 6 bases, J shed 3 bases, and the junction held 7 bases outside the gene matches. Germline values: CDR1 MDHEN, CDR2 SYDVKM. Profiling relied on immunoSEQ multiplex PCR, and the TCRdb table lists in-frame clones only, not all of them. The sample lists fewer than 15,000 clones; about 88% were seen once. This TCR was recovered from a human donor with narcolepsy. The sequencing input was CD45RA- memory CD4+ T cells from PBMCs. The V call is TRBV28, the J call TRBJ2-1, with TRBD2 matching over 8 bases. The DNA for the CDR3 is TGTGCCAGCAGCCCGGTCACTAGCGGCTACAATGAGCAGTTCTTC. Protein: CASSPVTSGYNEQFF.